These 3 T cell receptor beta chains were all obtained from the same sample, sequenced in a study of human T cells and chemical hapten exposure. Time point meaning: pre-sensitization, week 0. Indicated treatment: therapeutic diphenylcyclopropenone sensitization with weekly scalp DPC. TCRdb re-called the RACE reads through MiXCR, storing one row per CDR3 protein. The sample consists of roughly 260,000 distinct CDR3 sequences, 7% to 10% of them appearing once. Sequencing was performed on whole blood, taken in connection with sensitization to the hapten diphenylcyclopropenone (DPC). Receptors were obtained from a middle-aged woman with alopecia areata. Some clones in this sample may be carry-over from other donors' samples.

This clonotype was picked up many times. The chain recombines TRBV6-2 or TRBV6-3 with TRBJ2-1; D tentatively fits TRBD1 or TRBD2 (5 bases each). Trimming stripped 6 bases from V and 0 bases from J, with 15 bases between. Germline CDR1 is MNHEY and CDR2 is SVGEGT. The length of the CDR3 is 16 residues. CDR3 sequence: CASRTDAGSSYNEQFF. Written as DNA, the CDR3 is TGTGCCAGCAGAACCGACGCAGGGAGCTCCTACAATGAGCAGTTCTTC.

This clonotype was recorded at least ten times. The chain recombines TRBV5-1 with TRBJ2-4; D remains unclear. This CDR3 has 14 residues. Germline CDR1 SGHRS, CDR2 YFSETQ. V gave up 0 bases and J gave up 4 bases, with 8 bases separating them. The CDR3 DNA is TGCGCCAGCAGCTTGGCCACCGAGAAAAACATTCAGTACTTC. Translated, it gives CASSLATEKNIQYF.

The V and J genes are TRBV20-1 and TRBJ2-1; 7 positions agree with TRBD2. V gave up 5 bases and J gave up 9 bases; unmatched junction bases: 13. Germline lookup yields CDR1 DFQATT and CDR2 SNEGSKA (reference sequence). This CDR3 spans 14 amino acids. CDR3 protein: CSAGLAVGWSEQFF. The CDR3 bases are TGCAGTGCTGGGCTAGCGGTTGGTTGGAGTGAGCAGTTCTTC.